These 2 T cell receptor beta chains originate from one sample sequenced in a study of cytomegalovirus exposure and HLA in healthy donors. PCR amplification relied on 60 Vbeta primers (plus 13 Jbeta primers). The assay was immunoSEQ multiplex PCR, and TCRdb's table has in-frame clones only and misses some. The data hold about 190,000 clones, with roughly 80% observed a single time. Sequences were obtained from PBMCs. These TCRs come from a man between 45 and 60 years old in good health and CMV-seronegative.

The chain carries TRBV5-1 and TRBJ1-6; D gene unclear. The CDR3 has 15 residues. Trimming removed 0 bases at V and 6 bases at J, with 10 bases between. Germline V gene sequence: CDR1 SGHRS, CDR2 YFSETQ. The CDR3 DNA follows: TGCGCCAGCAGCTTGGCCGTGGGCAGTAATTCACCCCTCCACTTT. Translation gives CASSLAVGSNSPLHF.

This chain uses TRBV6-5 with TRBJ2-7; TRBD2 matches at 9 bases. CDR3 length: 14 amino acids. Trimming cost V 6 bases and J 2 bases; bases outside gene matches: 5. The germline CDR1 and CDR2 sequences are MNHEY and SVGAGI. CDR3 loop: CASSVAGAPYEQYF. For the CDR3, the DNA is TGTGCCAGCAGCGTAGCGGGGGCCCCCTACGAGCAGTACTTC.